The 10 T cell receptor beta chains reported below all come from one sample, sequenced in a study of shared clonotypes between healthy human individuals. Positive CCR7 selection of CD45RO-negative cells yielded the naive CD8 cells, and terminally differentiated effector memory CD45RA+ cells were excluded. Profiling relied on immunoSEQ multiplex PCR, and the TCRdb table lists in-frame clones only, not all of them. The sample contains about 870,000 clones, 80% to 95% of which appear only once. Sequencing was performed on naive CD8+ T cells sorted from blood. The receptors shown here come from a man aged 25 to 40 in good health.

CDR3 sequence: CASSVDRGRGYSNEQFF. CDR3 bases: TGTGCCAGCAGCGTAGATCGCGGGAGGGGATATTCAAATGAGCAGTTCTTC. The chain recombines TRBV9 with TRBJ2-1; 9 nucleotides align to TRBD2. Germline V gene sequence: CDR1 SGDLS, CDR2 YYNGEE. The CDR3 consists of 17 residues. The trim removed 0 bases at V and 7 bases at J, leaving 11 bases unmatched.

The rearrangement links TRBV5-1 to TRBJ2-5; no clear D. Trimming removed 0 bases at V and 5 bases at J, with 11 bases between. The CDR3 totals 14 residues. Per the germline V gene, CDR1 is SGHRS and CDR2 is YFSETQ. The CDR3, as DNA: TGCGCCAGCAGCTTGGGACTCCCTCGGGAGACCCAGTACTTC. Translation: CASSLGLPRETQYF. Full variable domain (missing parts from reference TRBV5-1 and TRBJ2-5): KAGVTQTPRYLIKTRGQQVTLSCSPISGHRSVSWYQQTPGQGLQFLFEYFSETQRNKGNFPGRFSGRQFSNSRSEMNVSTLELGDSALYLCASSLGLPRETQYFGPGTRLLVL.

For the CDR3, the DNA is TGTGCCACCGATCCGGGACGAGAGTCCTACGAGCAGTACTTC. It codes for CATDPGRESYEQYF. This chain links TRBV28 with TRBJ2-7; D possibly matches TRBD1 or TRBD2 (5 bases each). Deletions cut 10 bases from V and 1 base from J, with 17 bases between. The CDR3 has 14 amino acids. Germline V gives CDR1 MDHEN, CDR2 SYDVKM.

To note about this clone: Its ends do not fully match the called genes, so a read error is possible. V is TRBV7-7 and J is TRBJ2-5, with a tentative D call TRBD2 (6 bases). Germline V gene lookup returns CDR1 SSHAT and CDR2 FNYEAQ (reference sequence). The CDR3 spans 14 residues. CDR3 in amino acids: CASSAGTEQETQYF. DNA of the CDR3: TGTGCTAGCAGCGCAGGGACTGAACAAGAGACCCAGTACTTC.

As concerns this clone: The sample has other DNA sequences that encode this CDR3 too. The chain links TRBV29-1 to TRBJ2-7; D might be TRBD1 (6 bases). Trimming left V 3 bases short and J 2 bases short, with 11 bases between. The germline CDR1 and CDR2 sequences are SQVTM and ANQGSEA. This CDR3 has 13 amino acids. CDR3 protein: CSVETDRPYEQYF. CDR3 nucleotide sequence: TGCAGCGTTGAGACAGACAGGCCCTACGAGCAGTACTTC.

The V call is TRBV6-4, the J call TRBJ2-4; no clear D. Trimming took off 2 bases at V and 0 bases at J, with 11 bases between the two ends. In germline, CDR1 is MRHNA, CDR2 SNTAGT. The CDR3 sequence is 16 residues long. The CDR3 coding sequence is TGTGCCAGCAGTGACGGGCCCGACCTAGCCAAAAACATTCAGTACTTC. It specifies CASSDGPDLAKNIQYF.

The CDR3 sequence: CASSPGLGGEQYF. The CDR3 nucleotides read TGTGCCAGCAGCCCCGGACTAGGCGGCGAGCAGTACTTC. The genes are TRBV28 and TRBJ2-7; 7 bases line up with TRBD2. The CDR3 length is 13 residues. The J segment lost 6 bases and the V segment lost 6 bases, leaving 8 bases of the junction unmatched. Germline V gene data show CDR1 as MDHEN and CDR2 as SYDVKM.

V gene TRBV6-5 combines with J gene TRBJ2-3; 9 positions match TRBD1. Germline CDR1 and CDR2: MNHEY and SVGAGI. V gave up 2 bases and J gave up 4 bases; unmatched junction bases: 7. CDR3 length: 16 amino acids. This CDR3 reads CASSYRRDRASDTQYF. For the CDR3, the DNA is TGTGCCAGCAGTTACCGCCGGGACAGGGCTTCAGATACGCAGTATTTT.

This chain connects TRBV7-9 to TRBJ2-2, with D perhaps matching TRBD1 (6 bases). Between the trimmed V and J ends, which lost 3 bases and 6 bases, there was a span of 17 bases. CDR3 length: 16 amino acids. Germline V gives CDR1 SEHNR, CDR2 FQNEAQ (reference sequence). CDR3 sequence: CASSFSTTGMAGELFF. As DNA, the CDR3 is TGTGCCAGCAGCTTCTCAACTACAGGGATGGCCGGGGAGCTGTTTTTT.

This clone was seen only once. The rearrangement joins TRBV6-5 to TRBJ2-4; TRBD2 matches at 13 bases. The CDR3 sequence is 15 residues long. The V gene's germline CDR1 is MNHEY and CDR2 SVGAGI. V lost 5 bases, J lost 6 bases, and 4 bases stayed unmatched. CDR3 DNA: TGTGCCAGCAGTCGACTAGCGGGAGGCCTAAACATTCAGTACTTC. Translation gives CASSRLAGGLNIQYF.